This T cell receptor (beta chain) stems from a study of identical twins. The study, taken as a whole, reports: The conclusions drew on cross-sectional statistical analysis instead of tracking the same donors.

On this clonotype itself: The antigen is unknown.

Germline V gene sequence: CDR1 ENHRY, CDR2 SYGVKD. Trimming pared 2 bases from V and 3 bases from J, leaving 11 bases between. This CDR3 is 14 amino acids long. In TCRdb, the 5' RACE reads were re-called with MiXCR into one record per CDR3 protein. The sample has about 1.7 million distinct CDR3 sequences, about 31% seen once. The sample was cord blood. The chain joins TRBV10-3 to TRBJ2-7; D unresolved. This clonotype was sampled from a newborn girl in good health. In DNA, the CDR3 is TGTGCCATCAGTGAGGGTCCGGCTGGCTACGAGCAGTACTTC. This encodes CAISEGPAGYEQYF.